This is a list of T cell receptor beta chains from one sample in a study of blood T cell repertoires in COVID-19. The data were produced by immunoSEQ multiplex PCR, yet TCRdb's version contains in-frame clones alone and is incomplete. The data contain some 200,000 clones, roughly 90% of them singletons. The specimen sequenced was PBMCs or T cells enriched from blood (not recorded which). These receptor sequences come from a woman aged 45-59 years in a cohort exposed to, infected with or recovered from COVID-19 (not recorded which). The CDR3 runs from the conserved cysteine through the conserved F or W. A D gene is named only where the DNA matches it firmly. Only some rows state a clone size, as once, few, many or a class for expanded clones.

v_gene	j_gene	abundance	d_gene	CDR3nt	CDR3aa
TRBV19	TRBJ1-6	.	.	TGTGCCAGTAATGGGGGCCTCTATAATTCACCCCTCCACTTT	CASNGGLYNSPLHF
TRBV6-2/TRBV6-3	TRBJ1-5	.	.	TGTGCCAGCAGTTACGTACAGAGCCTAATGCAGCATTTT	CASSYVQSLMQHF
TRBV2	TRBJ2-5	.	TRBD1	TGTGCCAGCAGTCCATTGACAGGGGGGCGGGAGACCCAGTACTTC	CASSPLTGGRETQYF
TRBV6-5	TRBJ1-1	.	.	TGTGCCAGCAGTTATATCGGAGGCTTGAACACTGAAGCTTTCTTT	CASSYIGGLNTEAFF
TRBV28	TRBJ2-5	.	.	TGTGCCAGCAGCCCCGCGGACTTTTCCCCACAAGAGACCCAGTACTTC	CASSPADFSPQETQYF
TRBV9	TRBJ2-7	.	TRBD1	TGTGCCAGCAGCGGATCCGGGACAGCCTACGAGCAGTACTTC	CASSGSGTAYEQYF
TRBV10-2	TRBJ2-3	.	TRBD2	TGCGCCAGCAGAGCGGGGGAGGCAGATACGCAGTATTTT	CASRAGEADTQYF
TRBV18	TRBJ2-5	.	.	TGTGCCAGCTCACCAAGACAGCAAGAGACCCAGTACTTC	CASSPRQQETQYF
TRBV5-1	TRBJ1-1	.	TRBD1	TGCGCCAGCAGCTTGGGGGCCAGGGGGACCACTGAAGCTTTCTTT	CASSLGARGTTEAFF
TRBV6-2/TRBV6-3	TRBJ2-3	.	TRBD2	TGTGCCAGCAGCCCGACTAGCGGGTACACAGATACGCAGTATTTT	CASSPTSGYTDTQYF
TRBV2	TRBJ2-2	few	TRBD1	TGTGCCAGCGGACAGGGAATAACCGGGGAGCTGTTTTTT	CASGQGITGELFF
TRBV6-5	TRBJ2-5	.	TRBD1	TGTGCCAGCAGCCAGGGACAGCACCAGTACTTC	CASSQGQHQYF
TRBV28	TRBJ1-5	.	.	TGTGCCAGCAGTTTAGGCCCTGGACAGAGCAATCAGCCCCAGCATTTT	CASSLGPGQSNQPQHF
TRBV6-1	TRBJ1-5	.	.	TGTGCCAGCAGTGAAACGGCGACGGGGCCCCAGCATTTT	CASSETATGPQHF
TRBV30	TRBJ2-7	.	TRBD2	TGTGCCTGGAGTCTTAGCGGGACAACGTCCTACGAGCAGTACTTC	CAWSLSGTTSYEQYF
TRBV30	TRBJ1-6	.	.	TGTGCCTGGAGTCCCCTCAGTGGGAGGAATTCACCCCTCCACTTT	CAWSPLSGRNSPLHF
TRBV3-1/TRBV3-2	TRBJ2-3	.	.	TGTGCCAGCAGCCAACCCCGGCCAGGGGACAGCACAGATACGCAGTATTTT	CASSQPRPGDSTDTQYF
TRBV4-1	TRBJ2-1	.	TRBD2	TGCGCCAGCAGCCAAGATAGGGGCGGGGGGGCCGCGAATGAGCAGTTCTTC	CASSQDRGGGAANEQFF
TRBV11-2	TRBJ2-5	.	TRBD2	TGTGCCAGCACCCTAACGCCTATCGCGCTAGCGGACACACAAGAGACCCAGTACTTC	CASTLTPIALADTQETQYF
TRBV5-1	TRBJ1-1	.	TRBD1	TGCGCCAGCAGCTTGGGTGGGACAGGGACCACTGAAGCTTTCTTT	CASSLGGTGTTEAFF
TRBV18	TRBJ2-7	once	TRBD1	TGTGCCAGCTCACCCCGAACAGGGGCTCCTCACGAGCAGTACTTC	CASSPRTGAPHEQYF
TRBV5-1	TRBJ1-5	.	.	TGCGCCAGCAGCTTAAACGGTAATAGCAATCAGCCCCAGCATTTT	CASSLNGNSNQPQHF